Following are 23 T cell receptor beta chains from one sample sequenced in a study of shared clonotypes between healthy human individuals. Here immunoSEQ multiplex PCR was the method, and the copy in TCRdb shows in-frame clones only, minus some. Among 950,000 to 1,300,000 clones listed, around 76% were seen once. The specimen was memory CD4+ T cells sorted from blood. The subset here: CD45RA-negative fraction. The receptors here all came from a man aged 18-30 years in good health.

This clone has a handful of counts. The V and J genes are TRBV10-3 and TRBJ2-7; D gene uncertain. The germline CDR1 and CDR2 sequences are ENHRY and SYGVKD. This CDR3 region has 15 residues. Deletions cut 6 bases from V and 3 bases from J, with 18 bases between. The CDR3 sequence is CAIRDSGGPFYEQYF. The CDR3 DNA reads TGTGCCATCAGGGATTCAGGTGGACCGTTCTACGAGCAGTACTTC.

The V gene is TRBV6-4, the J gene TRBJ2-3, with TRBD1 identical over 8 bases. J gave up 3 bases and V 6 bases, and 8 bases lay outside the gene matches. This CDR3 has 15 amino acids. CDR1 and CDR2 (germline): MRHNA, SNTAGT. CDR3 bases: TGTGCCAGCAGGAGACAGGGGATTGGTACAGATACGCAGTATTTT. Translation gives CASRRQGIGTDTQYF.

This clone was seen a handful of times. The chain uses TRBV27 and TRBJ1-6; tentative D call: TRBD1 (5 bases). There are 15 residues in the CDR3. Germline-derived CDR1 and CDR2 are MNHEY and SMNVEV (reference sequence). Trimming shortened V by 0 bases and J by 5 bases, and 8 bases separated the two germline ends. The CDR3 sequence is CASSLSAGNNSPLHF. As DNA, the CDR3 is TGTGCCAGCAGTTTATCAGCAGGGAATAATTCACCCCTCCACTTT.

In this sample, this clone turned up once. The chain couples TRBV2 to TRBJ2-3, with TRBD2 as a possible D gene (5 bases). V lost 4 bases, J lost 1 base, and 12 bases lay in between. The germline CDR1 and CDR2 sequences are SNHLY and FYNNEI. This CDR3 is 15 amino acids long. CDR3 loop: CASSALTSGTDTQYF. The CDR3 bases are TGTGCCAGCAGTGCTCTCACTAGTGGCACAGATACGCAGTATTTT.

In DNA form, the CDR3 reads TGTGCCAGCAGCTTAAAGGCGGGAGGCGGCGAGCAGTACTTC. Translated: CASSLKAGGGEQYF. The chain combines TRBV7-2 with TRBJ2-7, with 8 bases matching TRBD2. The CDR3 contains 14 residues. J was trimmed by 6 bases and V by 2 bases; bases with no gene match: 6. Germline V gives CDR1 SGHTA, CDR2 FQGNSA.

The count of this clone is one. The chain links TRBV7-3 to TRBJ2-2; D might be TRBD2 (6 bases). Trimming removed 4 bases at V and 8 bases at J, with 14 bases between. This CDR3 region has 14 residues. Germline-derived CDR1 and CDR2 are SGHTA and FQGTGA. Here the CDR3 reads CASSSGRGSGELFF. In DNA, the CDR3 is TGTGCCAGCAGCTCCGGACGGGGGTCGGGGGAGCTGTTTTTT.

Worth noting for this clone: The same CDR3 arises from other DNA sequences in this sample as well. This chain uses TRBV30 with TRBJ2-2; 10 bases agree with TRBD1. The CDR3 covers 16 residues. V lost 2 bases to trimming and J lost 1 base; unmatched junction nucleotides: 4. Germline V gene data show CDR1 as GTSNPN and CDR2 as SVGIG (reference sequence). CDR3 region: CAWSPRDRGNTGELFF. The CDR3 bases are TGTGCCTGGAGTCCCCGGGACAGGGGGAACACCGGGGAGCTGTTTTTT.

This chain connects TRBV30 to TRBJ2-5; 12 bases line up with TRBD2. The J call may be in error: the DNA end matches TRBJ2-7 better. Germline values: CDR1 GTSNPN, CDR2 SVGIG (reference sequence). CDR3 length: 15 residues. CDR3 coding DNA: TGTGCCTGGAGAGTCGGGACTAGCGGGTCCTACGAGCAGTACTTC. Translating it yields CAWRVGTSGSYEQYF.

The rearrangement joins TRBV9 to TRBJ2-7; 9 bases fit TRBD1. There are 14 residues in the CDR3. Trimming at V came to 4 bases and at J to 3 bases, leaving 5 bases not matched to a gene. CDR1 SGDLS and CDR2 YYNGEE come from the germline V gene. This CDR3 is CASSSGTGIYEQYF. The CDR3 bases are TGTGCCAGCAGCTCCGGGACAGGGATCTACGAGCAGTACTTC. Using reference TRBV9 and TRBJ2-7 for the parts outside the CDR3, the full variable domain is DSGVTQTPKHLITATGQRVTLRCSPRSGDLSVYWYQQSLDQGLQFLIQYYNGEERAKGNILERFSAQQFPDLHSELNLSSLELGDSALYFCASSSGTGIYEQYFGPGTRLTVT.

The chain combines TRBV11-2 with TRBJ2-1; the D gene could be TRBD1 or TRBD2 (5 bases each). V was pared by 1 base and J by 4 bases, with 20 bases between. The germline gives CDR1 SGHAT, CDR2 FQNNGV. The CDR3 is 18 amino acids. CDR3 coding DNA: TGTGCCAGCAGCTTAGGCCGGTCCCGGGACCGAGGATACAATGAGCAGTTCTTC. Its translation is CASSLGRSRDRGYNEQFF.

The CDR3 coding sequence is TGCGCCAGCAGCCAAGGGTCTAGCGGGGCAGAGACCCAGTACTTC. Protein sequence: CASSQGSSGAETQYF. The chain employs TRBV4-3 and TRBJ2-5; 9 nucleotides agree with TRBD2. After removal of 1 base from V and 4 bases from J, the junction contained 4 bases not matched to a gene. Germline CDR1 LGHNA, CDR2 YSLEER. The CDR3 loop spans 15 amino acids.

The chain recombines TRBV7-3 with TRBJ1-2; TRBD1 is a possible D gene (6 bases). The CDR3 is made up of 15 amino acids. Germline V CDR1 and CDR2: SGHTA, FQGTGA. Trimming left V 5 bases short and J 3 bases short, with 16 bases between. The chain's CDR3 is CASSPGPGGDYGYTF. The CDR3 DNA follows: TGTGCCAGCAGCCCGGGACCGGGGGGCGACTATGGCTACACCTTC.

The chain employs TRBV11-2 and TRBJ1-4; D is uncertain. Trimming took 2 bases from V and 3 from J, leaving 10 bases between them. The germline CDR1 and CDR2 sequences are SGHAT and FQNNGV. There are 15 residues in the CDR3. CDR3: CASSLNGVANEKLFF. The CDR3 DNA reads TGTGCCAGCAGCTTAAACGGGGTGGCTAATGAAAAACTGTTTTTT.

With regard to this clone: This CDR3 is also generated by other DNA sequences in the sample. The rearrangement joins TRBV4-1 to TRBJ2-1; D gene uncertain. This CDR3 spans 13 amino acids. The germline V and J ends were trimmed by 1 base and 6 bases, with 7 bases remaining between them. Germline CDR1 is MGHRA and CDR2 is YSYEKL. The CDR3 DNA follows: TGCGCCAGCAGCCAAGTGGGATCCAATGAGCAGTTCTTC. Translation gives CASSQVGSNEQFF.

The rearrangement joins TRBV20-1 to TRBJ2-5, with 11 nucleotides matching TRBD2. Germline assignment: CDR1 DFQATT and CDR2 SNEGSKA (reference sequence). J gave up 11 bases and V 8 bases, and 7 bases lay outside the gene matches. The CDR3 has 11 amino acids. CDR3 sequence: CSFRLAGLQYF. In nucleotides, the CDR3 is TGCAGTTTTCGACTAGCGGGGCTGCAGTACTTC.

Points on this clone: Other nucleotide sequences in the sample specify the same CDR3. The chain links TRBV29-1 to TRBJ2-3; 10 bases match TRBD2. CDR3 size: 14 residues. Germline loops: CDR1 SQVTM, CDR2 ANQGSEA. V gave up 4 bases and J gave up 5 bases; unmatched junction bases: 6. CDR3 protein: CSVVPSGGIDTQYF. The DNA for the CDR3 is TGCAGCGTTGTTCCTAGCGGGGGTATAGATACGCAGTATTTT.

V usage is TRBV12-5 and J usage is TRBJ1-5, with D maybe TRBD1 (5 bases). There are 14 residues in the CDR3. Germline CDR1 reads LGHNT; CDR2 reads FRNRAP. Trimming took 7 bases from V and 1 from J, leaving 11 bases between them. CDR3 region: CASALGGSNQPQHF. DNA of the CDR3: TGTGCTAGTGCCCTGGGGGGAAGCAATCAGCCCCAGCATTTT. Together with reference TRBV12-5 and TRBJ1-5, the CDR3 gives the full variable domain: DARVTQTPRHKVTEMGQEVTMRCQPILGHNTVFWYRQTMMQGLELLAYFRNRAPLDDSGMPKDRFSAEMPDATLATLKIQPSEPRDSAVYFCASALGGSNQPQHFGDGTRLSIL.

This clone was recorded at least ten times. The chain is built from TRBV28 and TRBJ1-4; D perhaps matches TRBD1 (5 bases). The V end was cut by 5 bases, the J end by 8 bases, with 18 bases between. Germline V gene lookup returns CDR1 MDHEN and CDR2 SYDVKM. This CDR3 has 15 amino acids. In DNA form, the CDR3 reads TGTGCCAGCAGTCCATGGGGGGGTAGGAGGGAAAAACTGTTTTTT. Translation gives CASSPWGGRREKLFF.

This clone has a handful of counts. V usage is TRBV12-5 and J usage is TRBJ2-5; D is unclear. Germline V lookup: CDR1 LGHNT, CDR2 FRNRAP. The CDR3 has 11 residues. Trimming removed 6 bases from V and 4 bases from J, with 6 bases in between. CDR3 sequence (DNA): TGTGCTAGTGGGTCCATAGAGACCCAGTACTTC. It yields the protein CASGSIETQYF.

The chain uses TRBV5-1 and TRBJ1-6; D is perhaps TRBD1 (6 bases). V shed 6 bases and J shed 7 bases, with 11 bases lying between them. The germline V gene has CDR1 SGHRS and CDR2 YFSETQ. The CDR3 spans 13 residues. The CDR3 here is CASTGGANSPLHF. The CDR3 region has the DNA TGCGCCAGCACCGGGGGCGCGAATTCACCCCTCCACTTT.

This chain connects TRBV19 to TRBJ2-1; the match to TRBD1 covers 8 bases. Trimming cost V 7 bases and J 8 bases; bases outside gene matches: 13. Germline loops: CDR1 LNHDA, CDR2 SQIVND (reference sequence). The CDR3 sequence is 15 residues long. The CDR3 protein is CASTTDRALSHEQFF. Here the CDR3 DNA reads TGTGCCAGTACCACGGACAGGGCGCTTTCCCATGAGCAGTTCTTC.

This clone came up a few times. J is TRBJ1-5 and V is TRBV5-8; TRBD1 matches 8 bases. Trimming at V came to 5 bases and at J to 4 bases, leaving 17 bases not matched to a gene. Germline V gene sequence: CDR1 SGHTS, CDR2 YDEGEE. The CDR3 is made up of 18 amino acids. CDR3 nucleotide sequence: TGTGCCAGCAGTCGAGACAGGGGTGATATGTTGTGGAATCAGCCCCAGCATTTT. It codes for CASSRDRGDMLWNQPQHF.

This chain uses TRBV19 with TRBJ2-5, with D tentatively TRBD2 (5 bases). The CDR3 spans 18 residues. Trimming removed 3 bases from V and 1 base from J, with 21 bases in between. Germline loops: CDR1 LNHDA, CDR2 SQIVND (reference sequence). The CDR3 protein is CASSIVGMGSGAQETQYF. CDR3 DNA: TGTGCCAGTAGTATTGTCGGAATGGGGAGCGGAGCCCAAGAGACCCAGTACTTC.